Following are 6 T cell receptor beta chains from one sample sequenced in a study of T cell clusters in autoimmune cytopenias. TRB was amplified by touch-down multiplex PCR, primer pools A and B combined. TCRdb reanalyzed the multiplex PCR reads, giving one entry per CDR3 protein sequence and no DNA. The table for this sample gives about 3,800 distinct CDR3 sequences. Each sample's input was roughly 230 ng genomic DNA, 35,000 to 40,000 genome equivalents. Sequencing was carried out using peripheral blood. The receptors shown here come from a human donor with an autoimmune cytopenia or autoimmune hepatitis (not recorded which).

The J gene is TRBJ2-7, the V gene TRBV20-1. CDR1 is DFQATT and CDR2 is SNEGSKA in the germline V gene (reference sequence). The CDR3 has 14 amino acids. The CDR3 protein is CSARIGRSSYEQYF.

The chain is built from TRBV6-4 and TRBJ2-3; checking the TCRdb D call of TRBD1 is not possible without DNA. The CDR3 is 15 amino acids. CDR1 is MRHNA, CDR2 SNTAGT, per germline. The CDR3 region is CASSDSGGSTDTQYF.

This clonotype shows up as medium-sized by frequency. V is TRBV12-3 or TRBV12-4 and J is TRBJ2-5; lacking DNA, the TRBD1 call made by TCRdb goes unchecked. The CDR3 runs 14 residues. CDR3 in amino acids: CASRDRAEGETQYF.

Frequency places this clonotype as medium-sized. V gene TRBV30 combines with J gene TRBJ2-1; the D gene TCRdb calls, TRBD2, cannot be checked with no DNA. CDR1 and CDR2 from the germline V gene are GTSNPN and SVGIG (reference sequence). The CDR3 runs to 13 residues. The CDR3 protein is CAWSATSYNEQFF.

This sequence joins TRBV11-1 and TRBJ2-7. The CDR3 extends over 11 amino acids. From germline, CDR1 is SGHAT and CDR2 FQDESV (reference sequence). The CDR3 loop is CASSVAYEQYF.

By frequency, this clonotype is medium-sized. The rearrangement joins TRBV6-2 or TRBV6-3 to TRBJ2-7; TCRdb outputs TRBD1, but without DNA this stays unchecked. In germline, CDR1 is MNHEY, CDR2 SVGEGT. The CDR3 totals 13 residues. The CDR3 loop is CASSVGTNYEQYF.